The 4 T cell receptor beta chains below were found in one sample sequenced in a study of T cells in Graves' hyperthyroidism and ophthalmopathy. Amplified TCR beta CDR3 regions derived from RNA transcripts. RT-PCR in the first round (using the HTBI primer set) targeted the TCR CDR3. Using its own MiXCR run on the multiplex PCR reads, TCRdb lists one record per CDR3 protein. Here the sample spans about 150,000 distinct CDR3 sequences, around 21% being singletons. Source material: blood. These receptors were collected from a woman between 45 and 60 years old with Graves' hyperthyroidism that later progressed to Graves' ophthalmopathy.

This clonotype appeared many times. The chain couples TRBV12-3 or TRBV12-4 to TRBJ2-1; unclear D gene. Trimming stripped 1 base from V and 0 bases from J, with 7 bases between. This CDR3 is 15 amino acids long. Here the CDR3 DNA reads TGTGCCAGCAGTTTAGGACTTAGCTCCTACAATGAGCAGTTCTTC. Protein product: CASSLGLSSYNEQFF.

The sample holds many counts of this clonotype. The rearrangement uses TRBV4-1 and TRBJ2-1, with 8 bases fitting TRBD2. The V gene end was trimmed by 4 bases and the J gene end by 5 bases; junction bases not matched to a gene: 7. CDR3 length equals 15 residues. Germline CDR1 MGHRA, CDR2 YSYEKL. In DNA, the CDR3 is TGCGCCAGCAGCCTAGGGGCGGGAGGAGACAATGAGCAGTTCTTC. It translates to CASSLGAGGDNEQFF.

The chain has TRBV7-9 and TRBJ2-2; TRBD2 might be the D (7 bases). The CDR3 consists of 16 residues. CDR1 and CDR2 from the germline V gene are SEHNR and FQNEAQ (reference sequence). Trimming removed 5 bases from V and 0 bases from J, with 13 bases in between. In DNA form, the CDR3 reads TGTGCCAGCAGCCCCCGGGGGGCGGCGAACACCGGGGAGCTGTTTTTT. It specifies CASSPRGAANTGELFF.

This chain links TRBV7-9 with TRBJ2-3, with TRBD2 identical over 10 bases. Germline V gives CDR1 SEHNR, CDR2 FQNEAQ (reference sequence). V shed 4 bases and J 2 bases; nucleotides not matched to a gene: 6. The CDR3 consists of 16 residues. This CDR3 reads CASSSSGRAFTDTQYF. CDR3 DNA sequence: TGTGCCAGCAGCTCGAGCGGGAGGGCCTTCACAGATACGCAGTATTTT.